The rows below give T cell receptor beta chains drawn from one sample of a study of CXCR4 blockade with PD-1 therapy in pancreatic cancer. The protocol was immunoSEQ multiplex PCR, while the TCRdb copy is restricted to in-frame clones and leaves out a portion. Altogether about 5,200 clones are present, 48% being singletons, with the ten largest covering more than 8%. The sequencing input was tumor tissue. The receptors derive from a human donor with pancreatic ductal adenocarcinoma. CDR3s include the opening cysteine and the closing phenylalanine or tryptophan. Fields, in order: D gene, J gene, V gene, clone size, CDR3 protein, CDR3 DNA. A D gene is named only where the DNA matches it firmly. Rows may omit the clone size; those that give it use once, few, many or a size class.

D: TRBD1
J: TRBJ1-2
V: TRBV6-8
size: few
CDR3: CASRTQGVDYGYTF
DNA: TGTGCCAGCAGAACACAGGGGGTGGACTATGGCTACACCTTC

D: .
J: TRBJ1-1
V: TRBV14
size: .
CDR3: CASSHKQGGTEAFF
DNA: TGTGCCAGCAGCCACAAACAGGGAGGAACTGAAGCTTTCTTT

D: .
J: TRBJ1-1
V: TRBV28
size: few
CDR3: CASSPRGTEAFF
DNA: TGTGCCAGCAGTCCCCGCGGGACTGAAGCTTTCTTT

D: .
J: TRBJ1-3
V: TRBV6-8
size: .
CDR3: CASAGDVGDTIYF
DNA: TGTGCCAGCGCTGGGGACGTTGGGGACACCATATATTTT

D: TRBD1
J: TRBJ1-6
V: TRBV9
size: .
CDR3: CASIPGTGMAPLHF
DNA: TGTGCCAGCATCCCCGGGACAGGGATGGCACCCCTCCACTTT

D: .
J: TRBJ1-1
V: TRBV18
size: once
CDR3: CASSGGTVEGAFF
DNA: TGTGCCAGCTCCGGGGGGACGGTTGAGGGAGCTTTCTTT

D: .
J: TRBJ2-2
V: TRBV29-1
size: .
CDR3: CSVTRDMRDTGELFF
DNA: TGCAGCGTAACTAGGGACATGCGAGACACCGGGGAGCTGTTTTTT

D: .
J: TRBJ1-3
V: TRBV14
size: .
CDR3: CASYTGVDTISGNTIYF
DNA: TGTGCCAGCTATACGGGGGTGGACACGATCTCTGGAAACACCATATATTTT

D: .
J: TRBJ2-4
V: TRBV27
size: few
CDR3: CASSRRPSGSAKNIQYF
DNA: TGTGCCAGCAGTCGAAGGCCATCCGGCTCAGCCAAAAACATTCAGTACTTC

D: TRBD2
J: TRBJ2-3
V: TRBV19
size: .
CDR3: CASSTPNSGPRDTQYF
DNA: TGTGCCAGTAGTACCCCCAATAGCGGGCCAAGGGATACGCAGTATTTT

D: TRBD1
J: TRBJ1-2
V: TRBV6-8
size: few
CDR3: CASSYAGTDYGYTF
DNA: TGTGCCAGCAGTTACGCCGGGACAGACTATGGCTACACCTTC

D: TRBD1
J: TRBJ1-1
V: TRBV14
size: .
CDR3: CASSQIYWDRKNTEAFF
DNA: TGTGCCAGCAGCCAAATATATTGGGACAGGAAGAACACTGAAGCTTTCTTT

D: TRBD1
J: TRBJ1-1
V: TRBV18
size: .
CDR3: CASSADRDSEAFF
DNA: TGTGCCAGCTCAGCCGACAGGGACTCTGAAGCTTTCTTT

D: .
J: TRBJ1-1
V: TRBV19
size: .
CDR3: CASSTSRDLAEAFF
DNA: TGTGCCAGTAGTACCTCGCGGGATCTAGCTGAAGCTTTCTTT

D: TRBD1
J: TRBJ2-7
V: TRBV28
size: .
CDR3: CASSHAGTGYEQYF
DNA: TGTGCCAGCAGTCACGCCGGGACAGGATACGAGCAGTACTTC

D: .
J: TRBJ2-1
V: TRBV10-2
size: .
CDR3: CASRRDLRYNEQFF
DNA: TGCGCCAGCAGGAGGGACCTAAGGTACAATGAGCAGTTCTTC

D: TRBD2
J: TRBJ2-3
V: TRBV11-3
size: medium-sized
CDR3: CASSPSGGGDTQYF
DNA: TGTGCCAGCAGCCCTAGCGGGGGGGGAGATACGCAGTATTTT

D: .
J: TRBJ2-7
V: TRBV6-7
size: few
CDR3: CASSYTTGAPYEQYF
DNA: TGTGCCAGCAGTTACACGACCGGAGCCCCCTACGAGCAGTACTTC

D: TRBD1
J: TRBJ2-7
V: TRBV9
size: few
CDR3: CASSVGGTEGYEQYF
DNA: TGTGCCAGCAGCGTAGGTGGGACAGAAGGCTACGAGCAGTACTTC

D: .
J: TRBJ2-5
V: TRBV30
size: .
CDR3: CAYQGLVQETQYF
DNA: TGTGCCTACCAGGGACTCGTCCAAGAGACCCAGTACTTC

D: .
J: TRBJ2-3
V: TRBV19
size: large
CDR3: CAGELVVGGADTQYF
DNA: TGTGCCGGCGAATTAGTAGTCGGGGGCGCAGATACGCAGTATTTT

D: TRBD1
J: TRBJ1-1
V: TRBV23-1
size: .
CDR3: CASESRTGNPEAFF
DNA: TGCGCCAGCGAGTCCAGGACAGGGAACCCTGAAGCTTTCTTT

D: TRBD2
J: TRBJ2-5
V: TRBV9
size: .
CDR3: CASSASGLAAREIQYF
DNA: TGTGCCAGCAGCGCATCGGGACTAGCGGCGAGGGAGATCCAGTACTTC

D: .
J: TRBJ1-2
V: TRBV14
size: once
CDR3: CASSQVTDPVHGYTF
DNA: TGTGCCAGCAGCCAAGTTACGGATCCAGTACATGGCTACACCTTC

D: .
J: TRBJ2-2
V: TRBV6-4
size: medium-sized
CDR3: CASSYVGELFF
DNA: TGTGCCAGCAGTTATGTCGGGGAGCTGTTTTTT

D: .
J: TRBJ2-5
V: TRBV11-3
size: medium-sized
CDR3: CASSLRIPRETQYF
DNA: TGTGCCAGCAGCTTGAGGATTCCAAGAGAGACCCAGTACTTC

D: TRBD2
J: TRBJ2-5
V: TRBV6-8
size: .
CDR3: CAISDPGLAGVETQYF
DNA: TGTGCCATCAGCGACCCCGGACTAGCGGGAGTAGAGACCCAGTACTTC

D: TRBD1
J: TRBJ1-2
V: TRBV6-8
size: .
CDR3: CAITGGQYGYTF
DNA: TGTGCCATCACCGGGGGACAGTATGGCTACACCTTC

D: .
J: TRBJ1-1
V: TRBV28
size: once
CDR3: CASSSSNTEAFF
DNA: TGTGCCAGCAGTTCCTCTAACACTGAAGCTTTCTTT

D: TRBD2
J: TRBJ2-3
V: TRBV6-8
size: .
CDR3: CASSDGGRASDTQYF
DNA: TGTGCCAGCAGTGACGGCGGGAGGGCCTCAGATACGCAGTATTTT

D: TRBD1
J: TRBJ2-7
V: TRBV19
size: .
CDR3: CASGRSSGLGQGRYEQYF
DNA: TGTGCCAGTGGGCGTTCCTCGGGACTTGGACAGGGGAGATACGAGCAGTACTTC

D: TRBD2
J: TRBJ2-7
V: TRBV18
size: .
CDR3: CASSVRGLVPYEQYF
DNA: TGTGCCAGCTCAGTCCGGGGACTAGTACCGTACGAGCAGTACTTC

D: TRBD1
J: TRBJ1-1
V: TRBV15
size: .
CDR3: CATSPGGTGEGRAFF
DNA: TGTGCCACCAGCCCTGGGGGCACAGGGGAGGGAAGAGCTTTCTTT

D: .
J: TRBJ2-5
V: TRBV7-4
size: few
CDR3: CASSLEGGETQYF
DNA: TGTGCCAGCAGCTTAGAGGGCGGCGAGACCCAGTACTTC

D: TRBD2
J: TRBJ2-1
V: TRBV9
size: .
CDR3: CASSSGLAWNEQFF
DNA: TGTGCCAGCAGTTCCGGACTAGCTTGGAATGAGCAGTTCTTC

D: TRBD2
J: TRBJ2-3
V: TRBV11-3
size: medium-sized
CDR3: CASSLTSGSTDTQYF
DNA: TGTGCCAGCAGCTTAACTAGCGGGAGCACAGATACGCAGTATTTT

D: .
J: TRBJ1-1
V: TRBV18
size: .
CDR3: CASSALQGLNTEAFF
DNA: TGTGCCAGCTCAGCCTTACAGGGTCTGAACACTGAAGCTTTCTTT

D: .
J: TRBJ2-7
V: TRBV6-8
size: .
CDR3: CAITEGIRKSYEQYF
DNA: TGTGCCATCACCGAAGGAATCAGGAAATCCTACGAGCAGTACTTC

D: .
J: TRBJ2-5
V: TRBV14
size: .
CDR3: CASSQGVAKTQYF
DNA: TGTGCCAGCAGCCAAGGGGTTGCGAAGACCCAGTACTTC